These 10 T cell receptor beta chains came from one sample sequenced in a study of siplizumab effects on memory and regulatory T cells. This table comes from immunoSEQ multiplex PCR, and its TCRdb copy is limited to in-frame clones, with some not included. The sample consists of approximately 65,000 clones, around 80% of them appearing once. The specimen was memory CD4+ T cells sorted from blood. The receptors derive from a human donor in good health.

The rearrangement uses TRBV6-1 and TRBJ2-5; D perhaps matches TRBD1 (5 bases). This CDR3 is 15 amino acids long. Per the germline V gene, CDR1 is MNHNS and CDR2 is SASEGT. V lost 5 bases, J lost 5 bases, and 18 bases lay in between. The CDR3 loop is CASSKTRVEAETQYF. As DNA, the CDR3 is TGTGCCAGCAGTAAAACCAGGGTAGAGGCGGAGACCCAGTACTTC.

The chain uses TRBV9 and TRBJ2-5; maybe TRBD1 (6 bases). CDR1 SGDLS and CDR2 YYNGEE come from the germline V gene. V gave up 5 bases and J gave up 3 bases, with 8 bases separating them. The length of the CDR3 is 12 residues. The CDR3 nucleotides read TGTGCCAGCAGTCCAGGGGAAGAGACCCAGTACTTC. Translating gives CASSPGEETQYF.

The chain is built from TRBV4-2 and TRBJ2-3; 7 positions match TRBD2. The ends lost 0 bases at V and 2 bases at J; junction bases unmatched: 5. The CDR3 loop spans 16 amino acids. Germline V gene sequence: CDR1 LGHNA, CDR2 YNFKEQ. CDR3 nucleotides: TGTGCCAGCAGCCAAGAATGGGGGGGGACCACAGATACGCAGTATTTT. Translated, it gives CASSQEWGGTTDTQYF.

This chain links TRBV5-4 with TRBJ2-7; D is unclear. V lost 4 bases and J 7 bases, leaving 9 bases between the germline ends. CDR3 length equals 11 residues. The V gene's germline CDR1 is SGHNT and CDR2 YYREEE (reference sequence). The CDR3 loop is CASSAYGEQYF. CDR3 nucleotides: TGTGCCAGCAGCGCCTACGGGGAGCAGTACTTC.

CDR3 in amino acids: CSIQGQETQYF. The CDR3 DNA reads TGCAGTATACAGGGCCAAGAGACCCAGTACTTC. V and J are TRBV20-1 and TRBJ2-5, with a possible D match to TRBD1 (6 bases). V lost 8 bases to trimming and J lost 1 base, with 8 bases between them. This CDR3 region has 11 residues. Germline lookup yields CDR1 DFQATT and CDR2 SNEGSKA (reference sequence).

DNA of the CDR3: TGTGCCAGCAGTCCAGGGAATTATCGCAATGAGCAGTTCTTC. Encoded protein: CASSPGNYRNEQFF. The chain has TRBV9 and TRBJ2-1, with D maybe TRBD1 (5 bases). CDR3 size: 14 residues. Germline-derived CDR1 and CDR2 are SGDLS and YYNGEE. The germline V and J ends were trimmed by 5 bases and 6 bases, with 15 bases remaining between them.

The chain is built from TRBV5-6 and TRBJ1-2; tentatively, D is TRBD1 (5 bases). Trimming pared 2 bases from V and 8 bases from J, leaving 16 bases between. The length of the CDR3 is 14 residues. Germline V gives CDR1 SGHDT, CDR2 YYEEEE. The CDR3 DNA sequence: TGTGCCAGCAGCTTCTGGGGGGTATATATCGGCTACACCTTC. This translates into CASSFWGVYIGYTF.

This clone was detected once. V is TRBV1 and J is TRBJ1-3. TRBV1 is a documented pseudogene. The CDR3 loop spans 17 amino acids. The CDR3 spells CTSSQDPNPPRRNTIYF. DNA for the CDR3: TGCACCAGCAGCCAAGACCCTAACCCACCCAGAAGAAACACCATATATTTT.

This chain connects TRBV6-1 to TRBJ1-5, with D possibly TRBD1 on 6 matching bases. Germline V gene sequence: CDR1 MNHNS, CDR2 SASEGT. This CDR3 has 15 residues. Deletions cut 8 bases from V and 0 bases from J, with 14 bases between. CDR3 coding DNA: TGTGCCAGCCGCCTTCGGACAGATAGCAATCAGCCCCAGCATTTT. This codes for CASRLRTDSNQPQHF.

This chain links TRBV7-3 with TRBJ1-1; possibly TRBD1 for D (6 bases). The germline V and J ends were trimmed by 0 bases and 7 bases, with 15 bases remaining between them. Germline V lookup: CDR1 SGHTA, CDR2 FQGTGA. The CDR3 is made up of 15 amino acids. The CDR3 region is CASSLTGAASREAFF. CDR3 sequence (DNA): TGTGCCAGCAGCTTAACGGGGGCCGCCAGCCGTGAAGCTTTCTTT.